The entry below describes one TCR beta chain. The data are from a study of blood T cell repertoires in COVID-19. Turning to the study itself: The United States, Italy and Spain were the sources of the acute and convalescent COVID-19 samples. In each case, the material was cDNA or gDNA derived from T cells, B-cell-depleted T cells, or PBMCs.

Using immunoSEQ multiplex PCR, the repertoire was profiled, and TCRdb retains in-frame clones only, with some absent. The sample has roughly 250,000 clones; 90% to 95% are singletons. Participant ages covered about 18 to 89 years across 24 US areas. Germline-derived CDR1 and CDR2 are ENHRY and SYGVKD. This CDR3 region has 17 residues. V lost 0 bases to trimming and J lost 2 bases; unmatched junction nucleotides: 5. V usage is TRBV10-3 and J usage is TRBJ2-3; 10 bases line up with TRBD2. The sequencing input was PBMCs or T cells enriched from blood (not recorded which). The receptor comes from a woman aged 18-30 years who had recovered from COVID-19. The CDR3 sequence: CAISESPSGSPTDTQYF. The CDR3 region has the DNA TGTGCCATCAGTGAGTCGCCTAGCGGGAGTCCCACAGATACGCAGTATTTT.